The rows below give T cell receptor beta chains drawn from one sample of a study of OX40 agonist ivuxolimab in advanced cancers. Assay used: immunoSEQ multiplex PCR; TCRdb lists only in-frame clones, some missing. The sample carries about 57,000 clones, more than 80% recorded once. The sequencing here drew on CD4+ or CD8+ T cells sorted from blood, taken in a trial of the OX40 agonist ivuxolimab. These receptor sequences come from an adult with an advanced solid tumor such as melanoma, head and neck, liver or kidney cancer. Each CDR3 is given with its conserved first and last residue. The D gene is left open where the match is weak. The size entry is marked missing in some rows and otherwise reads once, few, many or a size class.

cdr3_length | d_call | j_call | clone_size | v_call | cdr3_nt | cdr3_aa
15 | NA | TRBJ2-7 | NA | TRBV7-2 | TGTGCCAGCAGCTTAGAGGGGTTGGGGACCTACGAGCAGTACTTC | CASSLEGLGTYEQYF
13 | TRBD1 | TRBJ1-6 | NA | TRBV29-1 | TGCAGCGTTTCGGACAGGAATAATTCACCCCTCCACTTT | CSVSDRNNSPLHF
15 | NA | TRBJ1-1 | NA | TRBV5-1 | TGCGCCAGCAGCTTGGATCCGACAAGAACCACTGAAGCTTTCTTT | CASSLDPTRTTEAFF
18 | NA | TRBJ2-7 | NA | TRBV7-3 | TGTGCCAGCAGCTTAACGGGCCTGTACGAACAGGTCGCCTACGAGCAGTACTTC | CASSLTGLYEQVAYEQYF
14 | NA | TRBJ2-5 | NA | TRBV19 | TGTGCCAGTTCGGTTGCTGGGGGGAAAGAGACCCAGTACTTC | CASSVAGGKETQYF
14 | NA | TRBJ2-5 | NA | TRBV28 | TGTGCCAGCAGTTTAAACCCGTTCCAAGAGACCCAGTACTTC | CASSLNPFQETQYF
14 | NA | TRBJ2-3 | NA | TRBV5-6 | TGTGCCAGCAGCGACACTCCCGGGAGAGATACGCAGTATTTT | CASSDTPGRDTQYF
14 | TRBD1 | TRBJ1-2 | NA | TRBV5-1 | TGCGCCAGCAGCTTGGCCCCAGGGGGCGGTGGCTACACCTTC | CASSLAPGGGGYTF
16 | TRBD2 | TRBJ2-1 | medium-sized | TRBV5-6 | TGTGCCAGCAGCTTGGGACTAGCGGGAGTCAGCAATGAGCAGTTCTTC | CASSLGLAGVSNEQFF
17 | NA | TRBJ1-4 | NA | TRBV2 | TGTGCCAGCAGCGATCCGGGGAGACCAACAACTAATGAAAAACTGTTTTTT | CASSDPGRPTTNEKLFF
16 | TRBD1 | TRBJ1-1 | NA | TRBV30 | TGTGCCTGGAGTGTACGCAGCAGGGGGCACGACACTGAAGCTTTCTTT | CAWSVRSRGHDTEAFF
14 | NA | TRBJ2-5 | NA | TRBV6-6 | TGTGCCAGCAGAGGACAGCTTGAGGGGGAAACCCAGTACTTC | CASRGQLEGETQYF
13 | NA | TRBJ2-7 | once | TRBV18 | TGTGCCAGCTCCCCGGACGGATCCTACGAGCAGTACTTC | CASSPDGSYEQYF
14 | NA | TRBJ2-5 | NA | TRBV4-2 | TGTGCCAGCAGCCGGATGGGAGTGGGGGAGACCCAGTACTTC | CASSRMGVGETQYF
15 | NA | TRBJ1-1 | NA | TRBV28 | TGTGCCAGCAGCCCGGAGGGCAGGTCGAACACTGAAGCTTTCTTT | CASSPEGRSNTEAFF
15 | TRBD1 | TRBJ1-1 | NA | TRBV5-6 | TGTGCCAGCAGCACCAGACAGGGTGGTGGTACTGAAGCTTTCTTT | CASSTRQGGGTEAFF
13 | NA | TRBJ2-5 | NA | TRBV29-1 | TGCAGCGTTGGGCAATCCGAAGGGGAGACCCAGTACTTC | CSVGQSEGETQYF
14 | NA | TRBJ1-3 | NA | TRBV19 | TGTGCCAGTGCAGGAACCAGCTCTGGAAACACCATATATTTT | CASAGTSSGNTIYF
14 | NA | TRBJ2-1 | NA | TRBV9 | TGTGCCAGCAGCAGCGGGTCTGGCCTCAATGAGCAGTTCTTC | CASSSGSGLNEQFF
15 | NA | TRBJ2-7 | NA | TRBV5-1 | TGCGCCAGCAGCGCATCCGGGACACCTACCTACGAGCAGTACTTC | CASSASGTPTYEQYF
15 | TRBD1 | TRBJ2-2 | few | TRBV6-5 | TGTGCCACCTCCCCACAGGGGCGTTTGACCGGGGAGCTGTTTTTT | CATSPQGRLTGELFF
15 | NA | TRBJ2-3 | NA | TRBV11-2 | TGTGCCAGCAGCCTAGGACTCCACCACACAGATACGCAGTATTTT | CASSLGLHHTDTQYF